These T cell receptor beta chains were read from a single sample in a study of early T cells in non-severe SARS-CoV-2 infection. MiXCR was run by TCRdb on the 5' RACE reads, yielding one entry per CDR3 protein. Of 35,000 to 45,000 distinct CDR3 sequences detected, about 6% appear once; the ten largest clones hold less than 25%. The specimen was whole blood, collected at baseline. These receptors were collected from an adult who was a healthcare worker with PCR-confirmed SARS-CoV-2 infection or an uninfected control (not recorded which). Each CDR3 is given with its conserved first and last residue. The order of the fields is clone size, CDR3 length, J gene, D gene, V gene, CDR3 protein, CDR3 DNA. A D gene is named only where the DNA matches it firmly. Rows give clone size only sometimes, using once, few, many, or a class for an expanded clone.

many | 14 | TRBJ1-1 | . | TRBV4-3 | CASSQDQRLREAFF | TGCGCCAGCAGCCAAGATCAAAGGTTAAGGGAAGCTTTCTTT
many | 15 | TRBJ2-5 | . | TRBV7-2 | CASSSRGSPEETQYF | TGTGCCAGCAGCTCCCGGGGGAGCCCTGAGGAGACCCAGTACTTC
many | 12 | TRBJ2-3 | . | TRBV6-1 | CASSEAFSTQYF | TGTGCCAGCAGTGAAGCGTTTTCCACGCAGTATTTT
many | 13 | TRBJ2-1 | . | TRBV29-1 | CSVASSRDNEQFF | TGCAGCGTTGCAAGTTCTCGGGACAATGAGCAGTTCTTC
few | 13 | TRBJ2-3 | . | TRBV7-9 | CASSSQLSDTQYF | TGTGCCAGCAGCTCCCAACTCTCGGATACGCAGTATTTT
many | 15 | TRBJ2-7 | . | TRBV7-8 | CASSRRRDISYEQYF | TGTGCCAGCAGCCGACGAAGGGACATCTCCTACGAGCAGTACTTC
. | 15 | TRBJ1-1 | TRBD1 | TRBV6-5 | CASSRRADRVSLAFF | TGTGCCAGCAGTCGCAGGGCGGACAGGGTCAGTTTGGCTTTCTTT
few | 14 | TRBJ2-3 | TRBD2 | TRBV20-1 | CSARVRGGPDTQYF | TGCAGTGCTAGAGTCCGCGGGGGGCCGGATACGCAGTATTTT
. | 15 | TRBJ1-2 | . | TRBV4-3 | CASSQGPNRVTGYTF | TGCGCCAGCAGCCAAGGCCCAAATAGGGTGACCGGCTACACCTTC
few | 14 | TRBJ2-7 | TRBD1 | TRBV5-6 | CASSPDRGSDEQYF | TGTGCCAGCAGCCCGGACAGGGGAAGCGACGAGCAGTACTTC
. | 16 | TRBJ2-5 | TRBD2 | TRBV2 | CASKLRAGGHAETQYF | TGTGCCAGCAAGTTGAGAGCGGGGGGTCACGCGGAGACCCAGTACTTC
few | 18 | TRBJ1-6 | . | TRBV14 | CASSQGLGGPSMNSPLHF | TGTGCCAGCAGCCAAGGTCTTGGGGGCCCTTCTATGAATTCACCCCTCCACTTT
many | 15 | TRBJ2-1 | TRBD2 | TRBV4-1 | CASSQGTSVNNEQFF | TGCGCCAGCAGCCAGGGGACTAGCGTCAACAATGAGCAGTTCTTC
few | 15 | TRBJ2-7 | TRBD1 | TRBV7-8 | CASSVPGQGPYEQYF | TGTGCCAGCAGCGTTCCGGGACAGGGGCCCTACGAGCAGTACTTC
. | 11 | TRBJ2-5 | . | TRBV20-1 | CSATPNPHQYF | TGCAGTGCTACGCCTAACCCCCACCAGTACTTC
many | 13 | TRBJ2-5 | . | TRBV2 | CASTWTQQETQYF | TGTGCCAGCACGTGGACTCAGCAAGAGACCCAGTACTTC
many | 14 | TRBJ1-1 | TRBD1 | TRBV3-1 | CASSRRQGGTEAFF | TGTGCCAGCAGCCGGAGACAGGGGGGCACTGAAGCTTTCTTT
few | 13 | TRBJ2-5 | . | TRBV18 | CASSKQTQETQYF | TGTGCCAGCTCAAAACAGACCCAAGAGACCCAGTACTTC
. | 13 | TRBJ2-3 | . | TRBV7-2 | CASSLEGPDTQYF | TGTGCCAGCAGCTTAGAGGGCCCAGATACGCAGTATTTT
many | 14 | TRBJ2-1 | . | TRBV9 | CASSVGARDNEQFF | TGTGCCAGCAGCGTAGGCGCTAGGGACAATGAGCAGTTCTTC
many | 15 | TRBJ1-4 | . | TRBV18 | CASSPAGGLREKLFF | TGTGCCAGCTCACCGGCGGGGGGCTTGCGGGAAAAACTGTTTTTT
few | 16 | TRBJ2-1 | . | TRBV7-6 | CASSSEAGSSYNEQFF | TGTGCCAGCAGCTCAGAAGCAGGGAGCTCCTACAATGAGCAGTTCTTC
many | 15 | TRBJ2-4 | TRBD1 | TRBV12-3/TRBV12-4 | CASSLVRTGRNIQYF | TGTGCCAGCAGTTTAGTAAGGACAGGGCGGAACATTCAGTACTTC
many | 14 | TRBJ2-1 | . | TRBV4-2 | CASSQDEGSGQLFF | TGTGCCAGCAGCCAAGATGAGGGGAGTGGACAGTTGTTCTTC
many | 16 | TRBJ1-3 | . | TRBV4-3 | CASSQGTGSGGNTIYF | TGCGCCAGCAGCCAAGGGACCGGCTCGGGTGGAAACACCATATATTTT
many | 12 | TRBJ2-5 | . | TRBV29-1 | CSVRVLGETQYF | TGCAGCGTCCGGGTGCTTGGAGAGACCCAGTACTTC
few | 14 | TRBJ1-6 | . | TRBV7-9 | CASSLVGGVSPLHF | TGTGCCAGCAGCTTAGTAGGGGGAGTTTCACCCCTCCACTTT
. | 14 | TRBJ1-2 | . | TRBV20-1 | CSARVRDGNYGYTF | TGCAGTGCTAGAGTAAGGGACGGTAACTATGGCTACACCTTC
many | 18 | TRBJ2-1 | TRBD2 | TRBV7-3 | CASSLVGGTSEKYNEQFF | TGTGCCAGCAGCTTAGTAGGTGGGACTAGCGAGAAATACAATGAGCAGTTCTTC
few | 12 | TRBJ2-1 | . | TRBV18 | CASSQDRAEQFF | TGTGCCAGCTCTCAGGACAGAGCTGAGCAGTTCTTC
. | 14 | TRBJ2-3 | . | TRBV7-9 | CASSDSGSTDTQYF | TGTGCCAGCAGCGACTCAGGGAGCACAGATACGCAGTATTTT
few | 11 | TRBJ2-1 | . | TRBV20-1 | CSVDEYNEQFF | TGCAGTGTGGACGAGTACAATGAGCAGTTCTTC
many | 13 | TRBJ1-2 | TRBD1 | TRBV5-6 | CASRSGTGGGYTF | TGTGCCAGCAGATCCGGGACAGGGGGCGGCTACACCTTC
. | 16 | TRBJ2-7 | . | TRBV4-2 | CASSQLSRTYPYEQYF | TGTGCCAGCAGCCAACTTTCCCGGACCTACCCCTACGAGCAGTACTTC
. | 15 | TRBJ2-1 | TRBD2 | TRBV7-8 | CASSPSGRQNNEQFF | TGTGCCAGCAGCCCAAGCGGGAGACAGAACAATGAGCAGTTCTTC
many | 15 | TRBJ1-6 | . | TRBV2 | CASIWGKDANSPLHF | TGTGCCAGCATTTGGGGGAAGGATGCTAATTCACCCCTCCACTTT
many | 15 | TRBJ1-5 | . | TRBV12-3/TRBV12-4 | CASTSDGASNQPQHF | TGTGCCAGCACCTCGGACGGCGCTAGCAATCAGCCCCAGCATTTT
few | 15 | TRBJ2-3 | . | TRBV5-6 | CASSRLDNSTDTQYF | TGTGCCAGCAGCCGACTGGACAATAGCACAGATACGCAGTATTTT
few | 14 | TRBJ2-2 | . | TRBV11-3 | CASSRDLNTGELFF | TGTGCCAGCAGTCGGGACCTTAACACCGGGGAGCTGTTTTTT
many | 17 | TRBJ2-1 | . | TRBV4-1 | CASSPLGGRGTYNEQFF | TGCGCCAGCAGCCCCCTGGGTGGAAGGGGGACCTACAATGAGCAGTTCTTC
many | 15 | TRBJ1-5 | . | TRBV7-2 | CASSEVVGPNQPQHF | TGTGCCAGCAGCGAGGTCGTTGGACCCAATCAGCCCCAGCATTTT
few | 14 | TRBJ1-1 | . | TRBV6-4 | CASSIFPGNTEAFF | TGTGCCAGCAGTATCTTTCCTGGAAACACTGAAGCTTTCTTT
few | 14 | TRBJ1-1 | TRBD1 | TRBV7-6 | CASSLDHRGSEAFF | TGTGCCAGCAGCTTAGACCACAGGGGATCTGAAGCTTTCTTT
many | 15 | TRBJ2-7 | TRBD2 | TRBV20-1 | CSASLSAGPASEQYF | TGCAGTGCTAGCCTTTCAGCGGGGCCGGCGTCGGAGCAGTACTTC
many | 16 | TRBJ2-1 | TRBD2 | TRBV4-3 | CASSSGLAGRYNEQFF | TGCGCCAGCAGCTCCGGACTAGCGGGAAGATACAATGAGCAGTTCTTC
few | 14 | TRBJ2-7 | . | TRBV27 | CASTYTMGTYEQYF | TGTGCTAGCACCTACACCATGGGCACCTACGAGCAGTACTTC
few | 20 | TRBJ1-1 | . | TRBV20-1 | CSARAPLVLAGRDMNTEAFF | TGCAGTGCTAGAGCCCCCCTTGTTTTAGCCGGCAGGGACATGAACACTGAAGCTTTCTTT
. | 14 | TRBJ1-2 | . | TRBV20-1 | CSADLGLLGYGYTF | TGCAGTGCTGACCTCGGCCTCCTAGGCTATGGCTACACCTTC
. | 12 | TRBJ1-5 | . | TRBV6-1 | CASSEYNQPQHF | TGTGCCAGCAGTGAATACAATCAGCCCCAGCATTTT
few | 13 | TRBJ2-5 | . | TRBV7-9 | CASSLNNAETQYF | TGTGCCAGCAGCTTAAATAACGCGGAGACCCAGTACTTC
many | 15 | TRBJ2-3 | . | TRBV20-1 | CSASLRTTGTDTQYF | TGCAGTGCTAGTTTGCGGACTACGGGCACAGATACGCAGTATTTT
many | 15 | TRBJ2-3 | . | TRBV20-1 | CSARDWGRGKDTQYF | TGCAGTGCTAGAGACTGGGGTCGGGGGAAAGATACGCAGTATTTT
many | 12 | TRBJ2-1 | TRBD1 | TRBV29-1 | CSALQGPNEQFF | TGCAGCGCCCTACAGGGGCCCAATGAGCAGTTCTTC